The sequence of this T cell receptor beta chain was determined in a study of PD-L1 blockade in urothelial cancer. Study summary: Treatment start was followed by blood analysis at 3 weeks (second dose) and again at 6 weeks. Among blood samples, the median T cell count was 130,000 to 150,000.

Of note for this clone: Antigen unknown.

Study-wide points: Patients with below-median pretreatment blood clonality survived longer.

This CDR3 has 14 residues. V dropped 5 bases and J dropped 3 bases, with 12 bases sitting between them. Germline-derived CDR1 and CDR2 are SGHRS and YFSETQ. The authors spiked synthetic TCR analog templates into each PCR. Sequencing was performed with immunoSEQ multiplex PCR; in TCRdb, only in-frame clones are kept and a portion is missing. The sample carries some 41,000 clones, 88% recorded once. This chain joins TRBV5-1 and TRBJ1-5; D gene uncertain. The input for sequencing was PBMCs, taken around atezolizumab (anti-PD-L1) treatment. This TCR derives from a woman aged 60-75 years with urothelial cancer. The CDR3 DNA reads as TGCGCCAGCAGGCCACAGCCATCCAATCAGCCCCAGCATTTT. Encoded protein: CASRPQPSNQPQHF.